Here is one TCR beta chain with its context. Its matching antigen is unknown. With 60 Vbeta and 13 Jbeta primers, the PCR was carried out. The repertoire was sequenced with immunoSEQ multiplex PCR; TCRdb's copy has only in-frame clones and lacks some. The data contain about 120,000 clones, about 71% of them seen just once; the ten biggest clones take up around 3.3%. The data were obtained in a study of cytomegalovirus exposure and HLA in healthy donors. Whole-study context: In a previous analysis, 110 million or so unique TCR beta sequences were found from 150 million to 200 million T cells.

General observations from the study: A later analysis reportedly found that, within productive TCRs, an Asian-associated ancestry cluster had fewer N-insertions than the mean observed across the roughly 700 donors. In a later analysis, TCR beta V- and J-gene trimming was associated with a missense DCLRE1C variant.

Germline V gene data show CDR1 as LGHNA and CDR2 as YNFKEQ. Trimming cost V 4 bases and J 6 bases; bases outside gene matches: 11. CDR3 length: 16 amino acids. The sequence came from a woman aged 50 to 65 in good health and CMV-seronegative. Sample: PBMCs. V gene TRBV4-2 combines with J gene TRBJ2-7; 11 bases map to TRBD2. As DNA, the CDR3 is TGTGCCAGCAGCCGCGCGACTAGCGGGAAACCCTCCGAGCAGTACTTC. Residues: CASSRATSGKPSEQYF.